This is a list of T cell receptor beta chains from one sample in a study of T cells expressing NK-cell markers. No DNA is given; TCRdb re-called the 5' RACE reads and lists each CDR3 protein once. The sample includes some 150,000 distinct CDR3 sequences. The sample was blood T cells: a sorted CD56 or NKG2C T cell subset, CD4+ or CD8+ T cells, or bulk PBMC T cells (not recorded which). The origin of the receptors is a man between 18 and 35 years old in good health. CDR3s include the opening cysteine and the closing phenylalanine or tryptophan.

v_gene	j_gene	CDR3aa
TRBV3-1	TRBJ2-1	CASSQGRLAAGDEQFF
TRBV7-2	TRBJ2-7	CASSLELASSSYEQYF
TRBV6-2/TRBV6-3	TRBJ2-2	CASSLLAGGVTGELFF
TRBV5-1	TRBJ2-1	CASSLTFSYNEQFF
TRBV29-1	TRBJ2-7	CSVREGTYEQYF
TRBV12-3/TRBV12-4	TRBJ2-7	CASLRTGAYEQYF
TRBV7-2	TRBJ2-3	CASPAESREYSTDTQYF
TRBV7-9	TRBJ2-1	CASSFWGGGSYNEQFF
TRBV4-1	TRBJ2-2	CASSHFSGSPDTGELFF
TRBV20-1	TRBJ2-2	CSARDLGGELFF
TRBV6-1	TRBJ1-1	CASSEVTTGWTEAFF
TRBV5-1	TRBJ2-3	CASSLAGGRGTDTQYF
TRBV4-1	TRBJ1-2	CASSQDRPRGSAADGYTF
TRBV7-2	TRBJ2-1	CASSLGGGLEQFF
TRBV11-3	TRBJ2-3	CASSLVGGELTDTQYF
TRBV14	TRBJ2-7	CASSQGEGLAFYEQYF
TRBV12-3/TRBV12-4	TRBJ1-1	CASSPYQGGTEAFF
TRBV12-3/TRBV12-4	TRBJ2-7	CASSFLGVAYEQYF
TRBV6-1	TRBJ2-7	CASNIGEQANYEQYF
TRBV15	TRBJ1-5	CATSSEGQRPLNQPQHF
TRBV5-1	TRBJ1-1	CASSLYSGPGPTEAFF
TRBV4-3	TRBJ2-3	CASSQELGTLTDTQYF
TRBV12-3/TRBV12-4	TRBJ1-1	CASSSTLKQSMNTEAFF
TRBV11-2	TRBJ2-7	CASSFLASGRQNSYEQYF
TRBV7-2	TRBJ1-5	CASSSREQEMMTQHF
TRBV6-5	TRBJ2-2	CASSYSSGGELFF
TRBV6-1	TRBJ1-6	CASRSGTNNSPLHF
TRBV13	TRBJ2-2	CASSFKGVNTGELFF
TRBV6-5	TRBJ2-5	CASSYSIGNQETQYF
TRBV6-1	TRBJ2-1	CASSEYTGLSYNEQFF
TRBV29-1	TRBJ2-1	CSVFGEERSYNEQFF
TRBV29-1	TRBJ2-3	CSVERGRGSTDTQYF